These T cell receptor beta chains were read from a single sample in a study of CXCR3-negative and CXCR3-positive naive CD8 T cells. TCRdb processed the 5' RACE reads again and assigns one entry to each CDR3 protein, with no DNA. The table lists about 43,000 distinct CDR3 sequences, with roughly 14% in the top ten. The sequencing input was memory CD8+ T cells from blood. Receptors originate from a human donor in good health. Some clones in this sample may be carry-over from other donors' samples. Both conserved end residues are part of each CDR3. The order of the fields is V gene, J gene, CDR3 protein.

TRBV28	TRBJ2-7	CASSPRAGIREQYF
TRBV27	TRBJ2-7	CASSLRGQFYEQYF
TRBV4-3	TRBJ2-1	CASSLTVAGSYNEQFF
TRBV7-2	TRBJ1-2	CASSMGGYGYTF
TRBV7-2	TRBJ1-1	CASSLVLNTEAFF
TRBV29-1	TRBJ2-7	CSVVGTSGAEQYF
TRBV7-9	TRBJ1-4	CASSQQGATNEKLFF
TRBV7-9	TRBJ1-2	CASSLDYGYTF
TRBV7-9	TRBJ2-2	CASSAVWKNTGELFF
TRBV9	TRBJ2-2	CASSGPFPNTGELFF
TRBV15	TRBJ2-5	CATSPPDRDSRETQYF
TRBV6-4	TRBJ2-6	CASSEGVGANVLTF
TRBV12-5	TRBJ1-5	CASGFGDSNQPQHF
TRBV13	TRBJ2-1	CASKGRAYNEQFF
TRBV6-1	TRBJ2-3	CASSAGTGADTQYF
TRBV29-1	TRBJ1-1	CSVEPGHLNTEAFF
TRBV5-1	TRBJ1-1	CASSTWGQGVTEAFF
TRBV12-3/TRBV12-4	TRBJ1-6	CASSQWGLDSPLHF
TRBV5-1	TRBJ2-1	CASSLTAGGTTNEQFF
TRBV24-1	TRBJ2-5	CATSDRTLTDSLETQYF
TRBV2	TRBJ1-1	CASSDHLDRADLTEAFF
TRBV7-9	TRBJ2-5	CASSLAGGIHQETQYF
TRBV5-5	TRBJ1-6	CASSWEGFTNSPLHF
TRBV7-9	TRBJ2-1	CASSLAPASGPPFF
TRBV6-2/TRBV6-3	TRBJ1-2	CASSPGVSYGYTF
TRBV5-4	TRBJ2-1	CASSYELAGVVNEQFF
TRBV7-3	TRBJ2-5	CASSLSAGQETQYF
TRBV20-1	TRBJ2-7	CSARSGFYEQYF
TRBV20-1	TRBJ1-1	CSANRQVTEAFF
TRBV7-2	TRBJ2-7	CASSSSHYEQYF
TRBV1	TRBJ1-2	CTSSQDRREQGGVGYGYTF
TRBV29-1	TRBJ2-7	CSVPGQGFYEQYF
TRBV7-7	TRBJ2-5	CASSFDRQEAQYF
TRBV5-1	TRBJ2-7	CASSLWGYEQYF
TRBV6-6	TRBJ2-1	CASSYPSTSDSYNEQFF
TRBV10-3	TRBJ2-2	CAILGNTGELFF
TRBV29-1	TRBJ1-1	CSVAGTAVGTEAFF
TRBV4-3	TRBJ2-1	CASSQDLEDSAYNEQFF
TRBV27	TRBJ2-2	CASRPRGTTGELFF
TRBV15	TRBJ1-1	CATSDRNTEAFF
TRBV6-2/TRBV6-3	TRBJ2-1	CASSEETSAYNEQFF
TRBV20-1	TRBJ2-7	CSAPLAGGPFTSYEQYF